This TCR beta chain emerged from a study of blood T cell repertoires in COVID-19. Whole-study context: In each case, the material was cDNA or gDNA derived from T cells, B-cell-depleted T cells, or PBMCs.

Method: immunoSEQ multiplex PCR; TCRdb's copy keeps in-frame clones and lacks some. The data contain a few hundred thousand clones, about 84% of them singletons. CDR3 length: 16 residues. Germline V CDR1 and CDR2: SNHLY, FYNNEI. V dropped 2 bases and J dropped 4; count of bases not matched to a gene: 6. The material sequenced was peripheral blood. The chain has TRBV2 and TRBJ2-3; 10 bases fit TRBD2. This sequence was found in a human donor in a cohort sampled during active COVID-19. The CDR3 protein is CASSERRAGGADTQYF. CDR3 in DNA: TGTGCCAGCAGTGAAAGGCGAGCGGGAGGGGCAGATACGCAGTATTTT. The variable domain in full, with the rest retrieved from reference TRBV2 and TRBJ2-3, is EPEVTQTPSHQVTQMGQEVILRCVPISNHLYFYWYRQILGQKVEFLVSFYNNEISEKSEIFDDQFSVERPDGSNFTLKIRSTKLEDSAMYFCASSERRAGGADTQYFGPGTRLTVL.